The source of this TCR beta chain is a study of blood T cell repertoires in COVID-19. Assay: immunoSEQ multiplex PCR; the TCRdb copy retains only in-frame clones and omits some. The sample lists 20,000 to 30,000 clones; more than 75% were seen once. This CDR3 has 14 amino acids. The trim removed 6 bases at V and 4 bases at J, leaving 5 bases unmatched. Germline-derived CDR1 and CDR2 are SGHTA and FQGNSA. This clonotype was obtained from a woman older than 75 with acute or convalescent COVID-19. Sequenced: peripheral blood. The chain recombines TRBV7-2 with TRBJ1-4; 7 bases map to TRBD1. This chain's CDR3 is CASRPGGFNEKLFF. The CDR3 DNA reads TGTGCCAGCAGGCCAGGGGGATTTAATGAAAAACTGTTTTTT.